The clone carrying this T cell receptor beta chain was observed a few times. Its antigen is currently unknown. The data derive from a study of T cell repertoires in cytomegalovirus infection. On the study more broadly: Recently identified HLA-C-restricted and well-studied HLA-B-restricted CMV epitopes were used.

V dropped 5 bases and J dropped 2 bases, with 13 bases sitting between them. This CDR3 region has 14 residues. Germline V lookup: CDR1 SGHTA, CDR2 FQGNSA. A single record per CDR3 protein comes from TCRdb applying MiXCR to the reads. Of 150,000 to 200,000 distinct CDR3 sequences in the sample, less than 25% were seen once. Broader study findings: In two of eight donors, the top clonotype was HLA-C-restricted CMV-specific.

The genes are TRBV7-2 and TRBJ2-7; D assignment may be TRBD1 or TRBD2 (6 bases each). Sequencing was performed on CD8+ T cells from cultured PBMCs, taken from culture after CMV antigen stimulation. The receptor's source is a human donor in good health (CMV status not recorded). Some clones in this sample may be carry-over from other donors' samples. CDR3 nucleotides: TGTGCCAGCAGCGGCGGGACAAATACCTACGAGCAGTACTTC. Residues: CASSGGTNTYEQYF.